The present T cell receptor (beta chain) was sequenced within a study of CD8 T cells in Susac syndrome. Germline lookup yields CDR1 LNHDA and CDR2 SQIVND (reference sequence). This CDR3 has 13 residues. The ends were cut back, 3 bases at V and 10 bases at J, with 13 bases in the middle. It was with random hexamers that 0.5 to 1 ug RNA was reverse transcribed. TCRdb analysed the immunoSEQ multiplex PCR reads with MiXCR anew, one entry per CDR3 protein. The table records around 270,000 distinct CDR3 sequences, 65% to 90% of them present only once. The clonotype was recovered from a human donor with multiple sclerosis. The rearrangement joins TRBV19 to TRBJ2-1; D is ambiguous. The specimen sequenced was CD8+ T cells from PBMCs. The CDR3 is CASSMLPPREQFF. DNA of the CDR3: TGTGCCAGTAGTATGCTGCCTCCCCGGGAGCAGTTCTTC.